This is a list of T cell receptor beta chains from one sample in a study of PD-L1 blockade in urothelial cancer. Generated by immunoSEQ multiplex PCR, the TCRdb table keeps only in-frame clones and is missing some. The sample contains nearly 50,000 clones, 65% to 85% of which appear only once. Sequences were derived from PBMCs, sampled around atezolizumab (anti-PD-L1) treatment. The source is a man in his 70s with urothelial cancer. Both conserved end residues are part of each CDR3. A D gene is named only where the DNA matches it firmly. Where a row states a size, it is once, few, many or the class of an expanded clone; other rows omit it.

TRBJ2-2,TRBV5-1,NA,TRBD1,TGCGCCAGCAGCTACCCCCGGACAGGGGCGAACACCGGGGAGCTGTTTTTT,CASSYPRTGANTGELFF
TRBJ2-2,TRBV5-5,NA,TRBD2,TGTGCCAGCAGCCCCCTAAGCAGCGGGAGAACCGGGGAGCTGTTTTTT,CASSPLSSGRTGELFF
TRBJ1-1,TRBV6-4,NA,NA,TGTGCCAGCAGGCGGGTAGCGAACACTGAAGCTTTCTTT,CASRRVANTEAFF
TRBJ2-7,TRBV28,NA,TRBD1,TGTGCCAGCAGTCGGGACAGGGTAATTAACGAGCAGTACTTC,CASSRDRVINEQYF
TRBJ1-2,TRBV19,NA,TRBD1,TGTGCCAGTAGTGGACCGGGACAGGGGGCGCTTGGCTACACCTTC,CASSGPGQGALGYTF
TRBJ2-5,TRBV2,NA,NA,TGTGCCAGCAGTGAAGGGACAGTCCCCCAAGAGACCCAGTACTTC,CASSEGTVPQETQYF
TRBJ2-4,TRBV19,NA,NA,TGTGCCAGTGGTTACGACAGCCTAAACATTCAGTACTTC,CASGYDSLNIQYF
TRBJ2-7,TRBV19,NA,TRBD2,TGTGCCAGTACCATGGGAGCGGGACCGTCCTACGAGCAGTACTTC,CASTMGAGPSYEQYF
TRBJ2-7,TRBV7-8,NA,TRBD2,TGTGCCAGCAGCTTAGGACTAGCGGGAGAACAGTACTTC,CASSLGLAGEQYF
TRBJ2-7,TRBV2,NA,NA,TGTGCCAGCAGTGAAGGCCAGGGTTCCCGAACCTACGAGCAGTACTTC,CASSEGQGSRTYEQYF
TRBJ1-2,TRBV13,NA,NA,TGTGCCAGCAGCTTAGAAAGGGGCAGAAGGTACTACACCTTC,CASSLERGRRYYTF
TRBJ2-1,TRBV4-2,NA,TRBD2,TGTGCCAGCAACGAAGCAGCGGGAGGGCCCGTGGATGAGCAGTTCTTC,CASNEAAGGPVDEQFF
TRBJ1-1,TRBV7-9,NA,NA,TGTGCCAGCAGCTCCCGACAGCCCCACATGAACACTGAAGCTTTCTTT,CASSSRQPHMNTEAFF
TRBJ1-2,TRBV5-1,once,NA,TGCGCCAGCAGCTTTAACACCCCCGGGAGTGGCTACACCTTC,CASSFNTPGSGYTF
TRBJ1-1,TRBV7-6,NA,NA,TGTGCCAGCAGCCCAGTCCGATACACTGAAGCTTTCTTT,CASSPVRYTEAFF
TRBJ2-5,TRBV5-4,NA,NA,TGTGCCAGTTGGCGGTTTGCGCCCGAAGAGACCCAGTACTTC,CASWRFAPEETQYF
TRBJ1-2,TRBV9,once,NA,TGTGCCAGCAGCGTAGTAGGGGGGGCCGCCATAGGCTACACCTTC,CASSVVGGAAIGYTF
TRBJ2-5,TRBV2,NA,NA,TGTGCCAGCAGTGAATTGATCCAGCAAGAGACCCAGTACTTC,CASSELIQQETQYF
TRBJ2-7,TRBV18,NA,TRBD1,TGTGCCAGCTCTCCCCGGGACAGGGGAACCTACGAGCAGTACTTC,CASSPRDRGTYEQYF
TRBJ1-1,TRBV4-1,NA,TRBD1,TGCGCCAGCAGCCAAGATCCCCTGACAGGGGTGGACACTGAAGCTTTCTTT,CASSQDPLTGVDTEAFF
TRBJ2-7,TRBV5-1,NA,TRBD1,TGCGCCAGCAGAGTTCGGACAGGGACATACGAGCAGTACTTC,CASRVRTGTYEQYF
TRBJ2-3,TRBV18,NA,TRBD2,TGTGCCAGCTCAGCTCTAGCGGGAGAGGCAGATACGCAGTATTTT,CASSALAGEADTQYF
TRBJ1-1,TRBV2,NA,NA,TGTGCCAGCAGCGACAGGACCATGAACACTGAAGCTTTCTTT,CASSDRTMNTEAFF
TRBJ1-2,TRBV9,NA,TRBD1,TGTGCCAGCAGACAGACAGGGGCCTATGGCTACACCTTC,CASRQTGAYGYTF
TRBJ2-1,TRBV6-5,NA,NA,TGTGCCAGCAGGCCGGAGATCTACAATGAGCAGTTCTTC,CASRPEIYNEQFF
TRBJ2-7,TRBV19,NA,TRBD2,TGTGCCAGTAGTTGGGCCGGGACTAGCGGCTACGAGCAGTACTTC,CASSWAGTSGYEQYF
TRBJ1-1,TRBV5-1,NA,NA,TGCGCCAGCAGCTCGTCTCTCACTGAAGCTTTCTTT,CASSSSLTEAFF
TRBJ2-5,TRBV11-2,NA,TRBD2,TGTGCCAGCATCAGCGGGACTAGCGGTGGGGAGACCCAGTACTTC,CASISGTSGGETQYF
TRBJ1-2,TRBV7-9,NA,TRBD1,TGTGCCAGCAGCGCCCGGGACAGCTACTATGGCTACACCTTC,CASSARDSYYGYTF
TRBJ1-5,TRBV19,NA,TRBD1,TGTGCCAGTAGTATGTCGGACAGGGTCAGGAATCAGCCCCAGCATTTT,CASSMSDRVRNQPQHF
TRBJ2-3,TRBV5-1,NA,NA,TGCGCCAGCAGCTCTACAGGTGGTAGCACAGATACGCAGTATTTT,CASSSTGGSTDTQYF
TRBJ2-5,TRBV10-3,NA,TRBD2,TGTGCCATCAGTGGGACTAGCGGGAGTCAAGAGACCCAGTACTTC,CAISGTSGSQETQYF
TRBJ1-1,TRBV5-5,NA,TRBD1,TGTGCCAGCAGCCCGCCGGGACAGGGAAGAACTGAAGCTTTCTTT,CASSPPGQGRTEAFF
TRBJ1-1,TRBV5-4,NA,NA,TGTGCCAGCAGCCGCGGAGTGAACACTGAAGCTTTCTTT,CASSRGVNTEAFF
TRBJ2-1,TRBV10-3,NA,TRBD1,TGTGCCATCAGTGATCCCGGAAGGCAGGGGGTCAATGAGCAGTTCTTC,CAISDPGRQGVNEQFF
TRBJ2-7,TRBV5-1,NA,NA,TGCGCCAGCAGCTCCGCCAGCGGGTTCTCCTACGAGCAGTACTTC,CASSSASGFSYEQYF
TRBJ2-7,TRBV5-1,NA,TRBD2,TGCGCCAGCAGCCCCCTGCCGAGCGGGAGAACCTACGAGCAGTACTTC,CASSPLPSGRTYEQYF
TRBJ2-1,TRBV6-5,NA,NA,TGTGCCAGCACTCCGACGGAGGGCAATGAGCAGTTCTTC,CASTPTEGNEQFF
TRBJ2-1,TRBV2,few,TRBD2,TGTGCCAGCAGGCTGACTAGCGGACAAAATGAGCAGTTCTTC,CASRLTSGQNEQFF
TRBJ1-2,TRBV18,NA,NA,TGTGCCAGCTCACCAATCCAGTCTAACTATGGCTACACCTTC,CASSPIQSNYGYTF
TRBJ2-7,TRBV5-1,NA,NA,TGCGCCAGCAGCTTGAGACAGGTGACGGACGAGCAGTACTTC,CASSLRQVTDEQYF